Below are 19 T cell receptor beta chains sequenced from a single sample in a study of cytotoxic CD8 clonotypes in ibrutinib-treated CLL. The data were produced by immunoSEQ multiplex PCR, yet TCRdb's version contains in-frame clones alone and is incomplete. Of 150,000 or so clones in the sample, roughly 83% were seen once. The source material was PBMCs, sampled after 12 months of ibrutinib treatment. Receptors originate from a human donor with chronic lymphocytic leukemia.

CDR3: CASSQDPDRGAFLYGYTF. In DNA form, the CDR3 reads TGCGCCAGCAGCCAAGATCCCGACAGGGGGGCCTTCTTATATGGCTACACCTTC. The V call is TRBV4-1, the J call TRBJ1-2; 9 nucleotides line up with TRBD1. V was clipped by 0 bases and J by 5 bases; unmatched bases: 13. The CDR3 runs 18 residues. Germline CDR1 and CDR2: MGHRA and YSYEKL.

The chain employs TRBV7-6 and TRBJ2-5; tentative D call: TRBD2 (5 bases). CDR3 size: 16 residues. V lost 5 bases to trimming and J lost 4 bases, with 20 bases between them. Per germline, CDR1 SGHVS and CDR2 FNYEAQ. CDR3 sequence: CASSPFGVGSPETQYF. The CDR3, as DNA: TGTGCCAGCAGCCCCTTCGGGGTCGGTAGCCCAGAGACCCAGTACTTC. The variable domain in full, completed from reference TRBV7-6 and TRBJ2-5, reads GAGVSQSPRYKVTKRGQDVALRCDPISGHVSLYWYRQALGQGPEFLTYFNYEAQQDKSGLPNDRFSAERPEGSISTLTIQRTEQRDSAMYRCASSPFGVGSPETQYFGPGTRLLVL.

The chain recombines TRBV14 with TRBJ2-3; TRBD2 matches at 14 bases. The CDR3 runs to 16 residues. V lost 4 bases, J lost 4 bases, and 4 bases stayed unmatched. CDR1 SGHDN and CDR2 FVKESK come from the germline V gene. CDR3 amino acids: CASSPGLAGGSDTQYF. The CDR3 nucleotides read TGTGCCAGCAGCCCTGGACTAGCGGGAGGTTCAGATACGCAGTATTTT.

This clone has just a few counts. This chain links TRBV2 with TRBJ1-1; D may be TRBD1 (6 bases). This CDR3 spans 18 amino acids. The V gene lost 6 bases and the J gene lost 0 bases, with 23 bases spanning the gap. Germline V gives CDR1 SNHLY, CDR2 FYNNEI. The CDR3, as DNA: TGTGCCAGCAGCAACACCCCGGACAGACCGTTCGTGAACACTGAAGCTTTCTTT. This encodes CASSNTPDRPFVNTEAFF. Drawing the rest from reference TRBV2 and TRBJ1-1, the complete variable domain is EPEVTQTPSHQVTQMGQEVILRCVPISNHLYFYWYRQILGQKVEFLVSFYNNEISEKSEIFDDQFSVERPDGSNFTLKIRSTKLEDSAMYFCASSNTPDRPFVNTEAFFGQGTRLTVV.

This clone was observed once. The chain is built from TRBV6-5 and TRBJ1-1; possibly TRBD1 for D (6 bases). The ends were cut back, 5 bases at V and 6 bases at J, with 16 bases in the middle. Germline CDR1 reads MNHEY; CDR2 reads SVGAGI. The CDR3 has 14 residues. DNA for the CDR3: TGTGCCAGCAGTCCCGACAGGAGAAGCGCTGAAGCTTTCTTT. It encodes CASSPDRRSAEAFF.

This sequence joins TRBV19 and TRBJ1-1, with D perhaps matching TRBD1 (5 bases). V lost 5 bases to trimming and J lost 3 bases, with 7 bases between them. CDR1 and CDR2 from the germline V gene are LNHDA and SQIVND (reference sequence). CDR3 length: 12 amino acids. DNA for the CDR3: TGTGCCAGTAGTGGGACCTACACTGAAGCTTTCTTT. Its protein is CASSGTYTEAFF.

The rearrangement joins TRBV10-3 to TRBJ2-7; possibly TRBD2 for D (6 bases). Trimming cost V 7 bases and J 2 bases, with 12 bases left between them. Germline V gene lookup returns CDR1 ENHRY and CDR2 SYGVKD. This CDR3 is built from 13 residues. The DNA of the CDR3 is TGTGCCATCAAAGGGGACTCAACCTACGAGCAGTACTTC. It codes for CAIKGDSTYEQYF.

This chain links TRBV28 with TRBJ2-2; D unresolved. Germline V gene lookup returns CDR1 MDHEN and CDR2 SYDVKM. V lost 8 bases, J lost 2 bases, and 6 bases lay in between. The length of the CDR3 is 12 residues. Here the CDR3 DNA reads TGTGCCAGCCAACTAAACACCGGGGAGCTGTTTTTT. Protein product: CASQLNTGELFF. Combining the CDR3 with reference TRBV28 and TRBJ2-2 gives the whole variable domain DVKVTQSSRYLVKRTGEKVFLECVQDMDHENMFWYRQDPGLGLRLIYFSYDVKMKEKGDIPEGYSVSREKKERFSLILESASTNQTSMYLCASQLNTGELFFGEGSRLTVL.

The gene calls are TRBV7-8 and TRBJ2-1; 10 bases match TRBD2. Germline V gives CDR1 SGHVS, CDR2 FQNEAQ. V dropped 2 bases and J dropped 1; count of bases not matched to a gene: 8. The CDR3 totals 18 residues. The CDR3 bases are TGTGCCAGCAGCTTATTCCTTTGGACTAGCGGATCCTACAATGAGCAGTTCTTC. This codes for CASSLFLWTSGSYNEQFF. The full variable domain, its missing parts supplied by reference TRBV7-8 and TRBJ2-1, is GAGVSQSPRYKVAKRGQDVALRCDPISGHVSLFWYQQALGQGPEFLTYFQNEAQLDKSGLPSDRFFAERPEGSVSTLKIQRTQQEDSAVYLCASSLFLWTSGSYNEQFFGPGTRLTVL.

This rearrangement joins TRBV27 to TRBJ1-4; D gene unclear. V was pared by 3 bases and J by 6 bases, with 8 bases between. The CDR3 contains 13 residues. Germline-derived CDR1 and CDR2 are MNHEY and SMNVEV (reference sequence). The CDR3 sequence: CASSFRWDEKLFF. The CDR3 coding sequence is TGTGCCAGCAGTTTCCGGTGGGATGAAAAACTGTTTTTT.

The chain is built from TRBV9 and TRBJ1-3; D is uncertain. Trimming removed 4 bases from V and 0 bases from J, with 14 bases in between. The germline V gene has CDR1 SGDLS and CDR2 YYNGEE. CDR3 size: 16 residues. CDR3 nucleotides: TGTGCCAGCAGCTTCGGTCAGCTACTCTCTGGAAACACCATATATTTT. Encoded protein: CASSFGQLLSGNTIYF.

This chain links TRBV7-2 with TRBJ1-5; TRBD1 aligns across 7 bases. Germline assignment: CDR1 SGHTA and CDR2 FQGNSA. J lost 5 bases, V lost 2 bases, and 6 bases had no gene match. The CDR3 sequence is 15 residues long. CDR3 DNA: TGTGCCAGCAGCTTACAGGGGGGGGCTGATCAGCCCCAGCATTTT. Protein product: CASSLQGGADQPQHF.

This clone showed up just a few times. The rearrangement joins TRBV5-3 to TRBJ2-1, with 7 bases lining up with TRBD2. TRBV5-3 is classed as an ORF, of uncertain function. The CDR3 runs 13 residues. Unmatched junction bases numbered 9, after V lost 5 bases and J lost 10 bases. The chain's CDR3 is CARRKELAREQFF. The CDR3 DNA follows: TGTGCCAGAAGAAAAGAACTAGCGAGGGAGCAGTTCTTC.

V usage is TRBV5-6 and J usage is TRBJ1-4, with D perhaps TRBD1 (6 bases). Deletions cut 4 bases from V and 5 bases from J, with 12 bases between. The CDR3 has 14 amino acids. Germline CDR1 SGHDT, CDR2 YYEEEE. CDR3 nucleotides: TGTGCCAGCAGCGGGCGAGGGGGAAATGAAAAACTGTTTTTT. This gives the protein CASSGRGGNEKLFF.

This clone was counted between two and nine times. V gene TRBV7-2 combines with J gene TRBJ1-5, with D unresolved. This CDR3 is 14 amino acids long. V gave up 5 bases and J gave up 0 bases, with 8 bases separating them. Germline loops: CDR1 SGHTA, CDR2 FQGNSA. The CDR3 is CASSLRYSNQPQHF. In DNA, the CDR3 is TGTGCCAGCAGCCTCCGTTATAGCAATCAGCCCCAGCATTTT. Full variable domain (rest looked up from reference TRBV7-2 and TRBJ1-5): GAGVSQSPSNKVTEKGKDVELRCDPISGHTALYWYRQSLGQGLEFLIYFQGNSAPDKSGLPSDRFSAERTGGSVSTLTIQRTQQEDSAVYLCASSLRYSNQPQHFGDGTRLSIL.

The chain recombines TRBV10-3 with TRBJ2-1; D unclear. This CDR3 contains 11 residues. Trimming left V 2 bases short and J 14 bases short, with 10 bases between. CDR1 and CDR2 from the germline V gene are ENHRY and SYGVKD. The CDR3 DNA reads TGTGCCATCAGTGAGGGTACTGGGGAGTTCTTC. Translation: CAISEGTGEFF.

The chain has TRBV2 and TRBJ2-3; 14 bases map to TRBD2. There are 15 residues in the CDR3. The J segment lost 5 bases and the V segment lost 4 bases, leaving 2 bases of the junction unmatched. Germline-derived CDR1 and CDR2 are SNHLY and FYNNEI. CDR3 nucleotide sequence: TGTGCCAGCAGTGGGGGACTAGCGGGAGAAGATACGCAGTATTTT. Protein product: CASSGGLAGEDTQYF.

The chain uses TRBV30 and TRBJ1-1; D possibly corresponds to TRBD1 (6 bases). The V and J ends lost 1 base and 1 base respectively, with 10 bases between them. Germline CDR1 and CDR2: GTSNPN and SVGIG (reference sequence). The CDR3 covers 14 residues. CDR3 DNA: TGTGCCTGGAGTGAGGACAGCCAGAACACTGAAGCTTTCTTT. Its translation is CAWSEDSQNTEAFF.

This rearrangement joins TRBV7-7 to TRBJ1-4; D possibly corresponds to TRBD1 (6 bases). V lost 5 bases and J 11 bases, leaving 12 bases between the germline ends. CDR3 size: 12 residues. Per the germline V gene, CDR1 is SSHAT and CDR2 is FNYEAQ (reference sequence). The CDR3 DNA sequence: TGTGCCAGCAGCACAAACGGGGGCAAACTGTTTTTT. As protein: CASSTNGGKLFF.